The 21 T cell receptor beta chains below come from one sample, sequenced in a study of beta chain features in type 1 diabetes. Expressed TCRB transcripts got sequenced, as all isolated RNA was reverse transcribed. Assay: immunoSEQ multiplex PCR; the TCRdb copy retains only in-frame clones and omits some. This sample has 200,000 to 250,000 clones, with around 9.6% found just once. Sequences were obtained from naive CD4+ T cells from blood. The receptors were gathered from a woman in her late teens or twenties in good health.

This sequence joins TRBV5-1 and TRBJ1-5; maybe TRBD1 (6 bases). The germline gives CDR1 SGHRS, CDR2 YFSETQ. The CDR3 contains 14 residues. Trimming removed 4 bases from V and 4 bases from J, with 12 bases in between. CDR3 sequence reads: CASSAGQPNQPQHF. CDR3 bases: TGCGCCAGCAGCGCAGGACAGCCGAATCAGCCCCAGCATTTT.

The chain employs TRBV28 and TRBJ1-5, with a tentative D call TRBD1 (5 bases). The CDR3 totals 12 residues. CDR1 MDHEN and CDR2 SYDVKM come from the germline V gene. V was pared by 5 bases and J by 7 bases, with 9 bases between. CDR3 DNA sequence: TGTGCCAGCAGTCAGACAGACCAGCCCCAGCATTTT. It encodes CASSQTDQPQHF.

This clone was picked up a small number of times. Other nucleotide sequences from this sample produce the same CDR3. The rearrangement uses TRBV5-1 and TRBJ2-3; 7 bases are shared with TRBD2. The CDR3 contains 14 residues. The J segment lost 4 bases and the V segment lost 2 bases, leaving 4 bases of the junction unmatched. The germline V gene has CDR1 SGHRS and CDR2 YFSETQ. The CDR3: CASSLTGGSDTQYF. The CDR3 DNA reads as TGCGCCAGCAGCTTAACGGGGGGATCAGATACGCAGTATTTT.

The chain carries TRBV7-9 and TRBJ2-5, with unresolved D. Trimming took 5 bases from V and 0 from J, leaving 7 bases between them. The CDR3 runs to 13 residues. Germline CDR1 reads SEHNR; CDR2 reads FQNEAQ (reference sequence). The CDR3 DNA follows: TGTGCCAGCAGCCCCCGGGACCAAGAGACCCAGTACTTC. Encoded protein: CASSPRDQETQYF.

Details on this clone: Other DNA variants within this sample encode the same CDR3. The V call is TRBV5-1, the J call TRBJ2-5; D may be TRBD2 (6 bases). Trimming took off 1 base at V and 3 bases at J, with 7 bases between the two ends. This CDR3 region has 13 residues. CDR1 SGHRS and CDR2 YFSETQ come from the germline V gene. The CDR3 DNA reads as TGCGCCAGCAGCTTGACGGGAGAAGAGACCCAGTACTTC. It codes for CASSLTGEETQYF.

This sequence joins TRBV7-9 and TRBJ2-5; 7 nucleotides line up with TRBD1. CDR1 and CDR2 from the germline V gene are SEHNR and FQNEAQ (reference sequence). Losses at the gene ends were 5 bases for V and 2 bases for J; bases not matched to a gene: 5. The CDR3 is 14 residues long. Here the CDR3 reads CASSLGQLQETQYF. The CDR3 bases are TGTGCCAGCAGCCTGGGACAGCTGCAAGAGACCCAGTACTTC.

The sample holds a few counts of this clone. This chain links TRBV7-2 with TRBJ1-1; no clear D gene. The CDR3 consists of 13 residues. V lost 3 bases and J lost 4, with 9 bases in between. The germline gives CDR1 SGHTA, CDR2 FQGNSA. The CDR3 sequence: CASSFSEGTEAFF. Written as DNA, the CDR3 is TGTGCCAGCAGCTTTTCCGAGGGCACTGAAGCTTTCTTT.

The genes are TRBV30 and TRBJ2-4, with a tentative D call TRBD1 (6 bases). The germline V and J ends were trimmed by 0 bases and 0 bases, with 18 bases remaining between them. The CDR3 sequence is 18 residues long. Per the germline V gene, CDR1 is GTSNPN and CDR2 is SVGIG (reference sequence). The CDR3 sequence: CAWSVYGLGARAKNIQYF. DNA for the CDR3: TGTGCCTGGAGTGTTTACGGGTTGGGGGCGCGAGCCAAAAACATTCAGTACTTC.

This clone was detected many times. This chain links TRBV29-1 with TRBJ1-2, with a weak D call TRBD1 (5 bases). V lost 7 bases and J lost 7, with 19 bases in between. CDR3 length equals 13 residues. Germline loops: CDR1 SQVTM, CDR2 ANQGSEA. Written as DNA, the CDR3 is TGCAGCGCCCGATCGGTGCAGGGCGGTGGCTACACCTTC. Translating it yields CSARSVQGGGYTF.

The chain carries TRBV7-8 and TRBJ2-1, with D perhaps TRBD1 (6 bases). Germline CDR1 and CDR2: SGHVS and FQNEAQ. This CDR3 is 15 amino acids long. V was pared by 2 bases and J by 3 bases, with 11 bases between. This CDR3 reads CASSLRAGVYNEQFF. The CDR3, as DNA: TGTGCCAGCAGCTTAAGGGCAGGGGTCTACAATGAGCAGTTCTTC.

This clone has ten or more counts. This chain joins TRBV30 and TRBJ2-3, with 9 bases that match TRBD2. Unmatched junction bases numbered 3, after V lost 5 bases and J lost 3 bases. CDR3 length: 13 amino acids. The germline V gene encodes CDR1 GTSNPN and CDR2 SVGIG (reference sequence). The CDR3: CAWEGLATDTQYF. The CDR3, as DNA: TGTGCCTGGGAGGGACTAGCAACAGATACGCAGTATTTT.

This clone was recorded a few times. The chain uses TRBV19 and TRBJ2-1; TRBD2 aligns across 8 bases. The V gene end was trimmed by 0 bases and the J gene end by 4 bases; junction bases not matched to a gene: 11. Germline V gene lookup returns CDR1 LNHDA and CDR2 SQIVND (reference sequence). This CDR3 has 18 amino acids. As DNA, the CDR3 is TGTGCCAGTAGTATAGATCGCCGGGAGGGCCTCCCTTACAATGAGCAGTTCTTC. This encodes CASSIDRREGLPYNEQFF.

The chain carries TRBV18 and TRBJ1-5, with D possibly TRBD1 on 5 matching bases. Germline values: CDR1 KGHSH, CDR2 LQKENI. The CDR3 runs 15 residues. Trimming cost V 3 bases and J 5 bases, with 14 bases left between them. CDR3: CASSPGGGGYQPQHF. As DNA, the CDR3 is TGTGCCAGCTCACCCGGCGGGGGTGGATATCAGCCCCAGCATTTT.

The chain employs TRBV21-1 and TRBJ2-3; the table's D call TRBD2 went unverified against the DNA. TRBV21-1 is shown as a pseudogene. The CDR3 has 13 amino acids. The CDR3 protein is CASSPQRSHTQYF. CDR3 bases: TGTGCCAGCAGCCCTCAGAGGTCCCATACGCAGTATTTT.

The sample holds a few counts of this clone. This chain uses TRBV15 with TRBJ2-3; the D gene is possibly TRBD1 (6 bases). Germline V gene sequence: CDR1 LNHNV, CDR2 YYDKDF (reference sequence). This CDR3 has 13 residues. Trimming shortened V by 0 bases and J by 6 bases, and 7 bases separated the two germline ends. DNA for the CDR3: TGTGCCACCAGCAGAGATAGGGGGGATACGCAGTATTTT. Encoded protein: CATSRDRGDTQYF.

V gene TRBV9 combines with J gene TRBJ1-1, with TRBD1 matching 7 bases. This CDR3 spans 14 amino acids. Germline CDR1 is SGDLS and CDR2 is YYNGEE. V gave up 3 bases and J gave up 0 bases; unmatched junction bases: 2. The CDR3 nucleotides are TGTGCCAGCAGCGGGGACAGCCTGAACACTGAAGCTTTCTTT. Translation gives CASSGDSLNTEAFF.

V and J are TRBV5-6 and TRBJ2-3; 9 bases agree with TRBD2. The V gene end was trimmed by 9 bases and the J gene end by 0 bases; junction bases not matched to a gene: 5. Germline V gene lookup returns CDR1 SGHDT and CDR2 YYEEEE. The CDR3 contains 14 residues. In nucleotides, the CDR3 is TGTGCCACGTCCGCGGGAGGGAGCACAGATACGCAGTATTTT. Encoded protein: CATSAGGSTDTQYF.

This clone has just a few counts. The gene calls are TRBV25-1 and TRBJ1-4, with 11 bases matching TRBD1. The CDR3 totals 16 residues. Germline V lookup: CDR1 MGHDK, CDR2 SYGVNS. V gave up 6 bases and J gave up 3 bases; unmatched junction bases: 6. The CDR3 region has the DNA TGTGCCAGCAGGCTCGGACAGGGGGCGGCTAATGAAAAACTGTTTTTT. Amino acids: CASRLGQGAANEKLFF. The whole variable domain, filled in from reference TRBV25-1 and TRBJ1-4, reads EADIYQTPRYLVIGTGKKITLECSQTMGHDKMYWYQQDPGMELHLIHYSYGVNSTEKGDLSSESTVSRIRTEHFPLTLESARPSHTSQYLCASRLGQGAANEKLFFGSGTQLSVL.

This clone came up a few times. This chain connects TRBV19 to TRBJ1-5; a weak D match, TRBD1 (5 bases). V lost 6 bases, J lost 5 bases, and 14 bases lay in between. The CDR3 totals 14 residues. The germline CDR1 and CDR2 sequences are LNHDA and SQIVND (reference sequence). CDR3 bases: TGTGCCAGTAGCTCATATCCGGGGGATCAGCCCCAGCATTTT. Its protein product is CASSSYPGDQPQHF.

This clone occurred a few times. The chain employs TRBV25-1 and TRBJ2-7, with TRBD2 matching over 11 bases. This CDR3 has 16 amino acids. CDR1 and CDR2 from the germline V gene are MGHDK and SYGVNS. V was pared by 5 bases and J by 0 bases, with 6 bases of the junction left unmatched. The CDR3 reads CASSPVAGGLSYEQYF. The CDR3, as DNA: TGTGCCAGCAGTCCTGTAGCGGGAGGGCTCTCCTACGAGCAGTACTTC.

This chain uses TRBV5-6 with TRBJ2-7, with 9 nucleotides matching TRBD1. Losses at the gene ends were 4 bases for V and 3 bases for J; bases not matched to a gene: 8. The CDR3 runs to 15 residues. Germline values: CDR1 SGHDT, CDR2 YYEEEE. The CDR3: CASSPLGQGNYEQYF. DNA of the CDR3: TGTGCCAGCAGCCCCTTGGGACAGGGAAACTACGAGCAGTACTTC.